Sequencing of this TCR beta chain was carried out in a study of T-cell reconstitution after alpha-beta-depleted transplantation in children. This clonotype showed up just a few times. Unique molecular identifiers were incorporated into the prepared TCRbeta library. TCRdb called the PCR reads again in MiXCR, with one record for every CDR3 protein. There are about 340,000 distinct CDR3 sequences in the sample; 10% to 13% occur only once, and around 2.3% lies in the top ten. V shed 2 bases and J shed 10 bases, with 9 bases lying between them. Germline V CDR1 and CDR2: MNHEY, SVGEGT. This CDR3 is built from 12 residues.

J is TRBJ2-1 and V is TRBV6-2 or TRBV6-3; D perhaps matches TRBD2 (5 bases). The source was PBMCs from the stem cell graft donor, collected from the stem cell graft. This TCR derives from a human donor who donated a stem cell graft to a child with acute lymphoblastic leukemia. CDR3 region: CASSYHRGEQFF. The CDR3, as DNA: TGTGCCAGCAGTTACCACCGGGGAGAGCAGTTCTTC.